One and the same sample provided the 18 T cell receptor beta chains below, sequenced in a study of cytomegalovirus exposure and HLA in healthy donors. The PCR made use of 60 Vbeta and 13 Jbeta primers. Sequenced by immunoSEQ multiplex PCR; TCRdb stores in-frame clones only, minus some. Here the sample spans 110,000 to 150,000 clones, over 60% being singletons. The source material was PBMCs. The receptors derive from a woman aged 30 to 39 in good health and CMV-seronegative.

The J gene is TRBJ1-3, the V gene TRBV9; D gene ambiguous. Germline CDR1 SGDLS, CDR2 YYNGEE. This CDR3 has 13 amino acids. V gave up 7 bases and J gave up 3 bases, with 11 bases separating them. The CDR3 nucleotides read TGTGCCAGCTCCCGTCAACTTGGAAACACCATATATTTT. Encoded protein: CASSRQLGNTIYF.

The chain carries TRBV9 and TRBJ2-7; 9 bases agree with TRBD1. The germline V gene has CDR1 SGDLS and CDR2 YYNGEE. The CDR3 extends over 14 amino acids. V lost 3 bases to trimming and J lost 7 bases; unmatched junction nucleotides: 8. Here the CDR3 DNA reads TGTGCCAGCAGCGCGACCGGGACAGGGTTTGAGCAGTACTTC. Translated: CASSATGTGFEQYF.

V is TRBV6-5 and J is TRBJ2-5; 9 bases map to TRBD1. In germline, CDR1 is MNHEY, CDR2 SVGAGI. This CDR3 spans 15 amino acids. V lost 0 bases and J lost 4; bases outside the gene matches: 3. The CDR3 reads CASSYSWTGVETQYF. For the CDR3, the DNA is TGTGCCAGCAGTTACTCGTGGACAGGGGTAGAGACCCAGTACTTC.

J is TRBJ2-7 and V is TRBV30; 9 bases agree with TRBD2. Per germline, CDR1 GTSNPN and CDR2 SVGIG (reference sequence). Trimming took 5 bases from V and 1 from J; bases not matched to a gene: 6. This CDR3 contains 14 residues. As DNA, the CDR3 is TGTGCCTGGGGCAGGCGGGGGGGGTCCTACGAGCAGTACTTC. Protein product: CAWGRRGGSYEQYF.

V gene TRBV5-5 combines with J gene TRBJ1-2, with 7 bases that match TRBD1. This CDR3 has 13 amino acids. Unmatched junction bases numbered 3, after V lost 4 bases and J lost 3 bases. Looked up from germline, CDR1 is SGHKS and CDR2 is YYEKEE (reference sequence). The CDR3 DNA follows: TGTGCCAGCAGCGAACAGGGGTACTATGGCTACACCTTC. Its protein product is CASSEQGYYGYTF.

This sequence joins TRBV2 and TRBJ1-5; D may be TRBD1 (6 bases). Germline loops: CDR1 SNHLY, CDR2 FYNNEI. V lost 5 bases and J 1 base, leaving 12 bases between the germline ends. The CDR3 is made up of 15 amino acids. DNA for the CDR3: TGTGCCAGCAGTACCGGGACACCAAGCAATCAGCCCCAGCATTTT. This encodes CASSTGTPSNQPQHF. Together with reference TRBV2 and TRBJ1-5, the CDR3 gives the full variable domain: EPEVTQTPSHQVTQMGQEVILRCVPISNHLYFYWYRQILGQKVEFLVSFYNNEISEKSEIFDDQFSVERPDGSNFTLKIRSTKLEDSAMYFCASSTGTPSNQPQHFGDGTRLSIL.

The rearrangement joins TRBV19 to TRBJ1-6; 7 positions agree with TRBD1. The CDR3 consists of 17 residues. After removal of 4 bases from V and 8 bases from J, the junction contained 14 bases not matched to a gene. CDR1 and CDR2 (germline): LNHDA, SQIVND (reference sequence). CDR3 residues: CASSTQTGWVGDSPLHF. In DNA form, the CDR3 reads TGTGCCAGTAGTACCCAGACAGGGTGGGTCGGGGATTCACCCCTCCACTTT. Full variable domain (missing parts from reference TRBV19 and TRBJ1-6): DGGITQSPKYLFRKEGQNVTLSCEQNLNHDAMYWYRQDPGQGLRLIYYSQIVNDFQKGDIAEGYSVSREKKESFPLTVTSAQKNPTAFYLCASSTQTGWVGDSPLHFGNGTRLTVT.

The chain carries TRBV4-2 and TRBJ1-4; tentatively, D is TRBD1 (5 bases). Trimming stripped 2 bases from V and 7 bases from J, with 14 bases between. The CDR3 is made up of 15 amino acids. The germline V gene has CDR1 LGHNA and CDR2 YNFKEQ. CDR3 loop: CASSQKGREREKLFF. The CDR3 DNA sequence: TGTGCCAGCAGCCAAAAGGGACGGGAGCGTGAAAAACTGTTTTTT.

This clone was detected a few times. The V gene is TRBV2, the J gene TRBJ1-2; D gene unclear. Germline loops: CDR1 SNHLY, CDR2 FYNNEI. V gave up 8 bases and J gave up 5 bases, with 12 bases separating them. The CDR3 has 12 amino acids. The CDR3 loop reads CASGSQVYGYTF. DNA for the CDR3: TGTGCCAGCGGGAGTCAGGTGTATGGCTACACCTTC.

The chain has TRBV19 and TRBJ1-2; D may be TRBD1 (6 bases). The CDR3 sequence is 13 residues long. The germline V gene has CDR1 LNHDA and CDR2 SQIVND (reference sequence). V was pared by 5 bases and J by 8 bases, with 15 bases between. CDR3 DNA sequence: TGTGCCAGTAGTCCTTCAGGGGTTCACGGCTACACCTTC. Its translation: CASSPSGVHGYTF.

The chain has TRBV7-6 and TRBJ2-1; no reliable D call. This CDR3 region has 16 residues. V lost 2 bases to trimming and J lost 3 bases, with 14 bases between them. Germline CDR1 is SGHVS and CDR2 is FNYEAQ. CDR3 DNA sequence: TGTGCCAGCAGCTTAATAGGAAAGGAGCTCTACAATGAGCAGTTCTTC. Encoded protein: CASSLIGKELYNEQFF.

This rearrangement joins TRBV30 to TRBJ1-2; maybe TRBD1 (5 bases). Germline-derived CDR1 and CDR2 are GTSNPN and SVGIG (reference sequence). The V and J ends lost 1 base and 5 bases respectively, with 11 bases between them. This CDR3 is built from 13 residues. The CDR3 nucleotides are TGTGCCTGGAGTGAGGGGAAGGGTTATGGCTACACCTTC. This translates into CAWSEGKGYGYTF.

The chain is built from TRBV13 and TRBJ2-3; maybe TRBD2 (6 bases). Trimming took 5 bases from V and 2 from J, leaving 17 bases between them. The germline gives CDR1 PRHDT, CDR2 FYEKMQ (reference sequence). The CDR3 runs 16 residues. CDR3 region: CASSTRDSYSTDTQYF. In nucleotides, the CDR3 is TGTGCCAGCAGCACTCGGGACTCCTATTCCACAGATACGCAGTATTTT.

Regarding this clone: Other DNA sequences in the sample encode the same CDR3. The chain uses TRBV6-5 and TRBJ2-4, with 8 bases identical to TRBD1. Germline values: CDR1 MNHEY, CDR2 SVGAGI. V gave up 6 bases and J gave up 5 bases; unmatched junction bases: 6. CDR3 length equals 14 residues. The CDR3: CASSRDRGENIQYF. The CDR3 region has the DNA TGTGCCAGCAGCCGTGACAGGGGTGAAAACATTCAGTACTTC.

The V gene is TRBV18, the J gene TRBJ1-1; no clear D gene. The germline V gene encodes CDR1 KGHSH and CDR2 LQKENI. V dropped 6 bases and J dropped 1 base, with 21 bases sitting between them. The CDR3 extends over 17 amino acids. The CDR3 is CASSTGDTLIGNTEAFF. As DNA, the CDR3 is TGTGCCAGCTCCACCGGTGACACCCTTATCGGGAACACTGAAGCTTTCTTT.

The chain uses TRBV2 and TRBJ1-2, with D hard to call. This CDR3 spans 16 amino acids. Between the trimmed V and J ends, which lost 7 bases and 2 bases, there was a span of 20 bases. Germline CDR1 reads SNHLY; CDR2 reads FYNNEI. CDR3 nucleotide sequence: TGTGCCAGCACCATGAGGGCCCCCTTAGCAAACTATGGCTACACCTTC. Its protein is CASTMRAPLANYGYTF.

V is TRBV6-1 and J is TRBJ1-5; D is perhaps TRBD1 (5 bases). The V end was cut by 2 bases, the J end by 9 bases, with 14 bases between. The CDR3 spans 14 residues. From germline, CDR1 is MNHNS and CDR2 SASEGT. The CDR3 DNA reads TGTGCCAGCAGTGAAAGTCGGGGGAGGGGGCCCCAGCATTTT. Translated: CASSESRGRGPQHF.

The V call is TRBV27, the J call TRBJ2-6; no firm D call. The V end lost 2 bases, the J end lost 2 bases, and 4 bases lay between the germline ends. CDR3 length: 14 amino acids. Per the germline V gene, CDR1 is MNHEY and CDR2 is SMNVEV (reference sequence). CDR3 DNA: TGTGCCAGCAGTTTAAAGCCTGGGGCCAACGTCCTGACTTTC. Translated, it gives CASSLKPGANVLTF.